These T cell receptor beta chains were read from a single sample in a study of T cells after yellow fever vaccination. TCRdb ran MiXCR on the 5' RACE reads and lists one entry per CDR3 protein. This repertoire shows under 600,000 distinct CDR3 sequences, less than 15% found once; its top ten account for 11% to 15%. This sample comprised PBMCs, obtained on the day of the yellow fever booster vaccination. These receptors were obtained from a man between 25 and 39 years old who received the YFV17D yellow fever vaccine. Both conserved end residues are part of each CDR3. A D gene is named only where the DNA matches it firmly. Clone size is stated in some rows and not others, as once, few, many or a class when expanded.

CDR3nt: TGTGCCAGCAGCCTGGCTAGTCTACGCGAGCAGTACTTC
CDR3aa: CASSLASLREQYF
j_gene: TRBJ2-7
v_gene: TRBV13
abundance: few
d_gene: .

CDR3nt: TGTGCCAGCAGCTCGGGAACAGGGGAGGGCCAGTACTTC
CDR3aa: CASSSGTGEGQYF
j_gene: TRBJ2-5
v_gene: TRBV7-2
abundance: .
d_gene: .

CDR3nt: TGTGCCTGGAGTGTTGGCCTGTCGGGCCGAATGAACGCCTACTACGAGCAGTACTTC
CDR3aa: CAWSVGLSGRMNAYYEQYF
j_gene: TRBJ2-7
v_gene: TRBV30
abundance: .
d_gene: .

CDR3nt: TGTGCCAGTAGTGTCGGGTACCATGAGCAGTTCTTC
CDR3aa: CASSVGYHEQFF
j_gene: TRBJ2-1
v_gene: TRBV19
abundance: few
d_gene: .

CDR3nt: TGTGCCTGGAGTCTGACTCCCTGGGGTACGCAGTATTTT
CDR3aa: CAWSLTPWGTQYF
j_gene: TRBJ2-3
v_gene: TRBV30
abundance: .
d_gene: .

CDR3nt: TGCAGCGTTCCCAGGGAGGGAGGGAACTACGAGCAGTACTTC
CDR3aa: CSVPREGGNYEQYF
j_gene: TRBJ2-7
v_gene: TRBV29-1
abundance: few
d_gene: TRBD2

CDR3nt: TGTGCCAGCAGTTACCCAACCGTACACAATGAGCAGTTCTTC
CDR3aa: CASSYPTVHNEQFF
j_gene: TRBJ2-1
v_gene: TRBV6-5
abundance: .
d_gene: .

CDR3nt: TGTGCCAGCTCACCACAGGGGCCGAACACTGAAGCTTTCTTT
CDR3aa: CASSPQGPNTEAFF
j_gene: TRBJ1-1
v_gene: TRBV18
abundance: few
d_gene: .

CDR3nt: TGTGCCAGCAGTTACTTGCTAGCGGGAGGACCTCAAGAGACCCAGTACTTC
CDR3aa: CASSYLLAGGPQETQYF
j_gene: TRBJ2-5
v_gene: TRBV6-2/TRBV6-3
abundance: .
d_gene: TRBD2

CDR3nt: TGCAGTGCTAGAGAAGGGGGCACCGGGGAGCTGTTTTTT
CDR3aa: CSAREGGTGELFF
j_gene: TRBJ2-2
v_gene: TRBV20-1
abundance: few
d_gene: .

CDR3nt: TGTGCCAGCAAGGTAGAGGGAGTTGTTTGGTGGGAGCAGTACTTC
CDR3aa: CASKVEGVVWWEQYF
j_gene: TRBJ2-7
v_gene: TRBV6-1
abundance: .
d_gene: .

CDR3nt: TGTGCCAGCAGCCAAAGGACTAGTAGTACCGGGGAGCTGTTTTTT
CDR3aa: CASSQRTSSTGELFF
j_gene: TRBJ2-2
v_gene: TRBV3-1
abundance: .
d_gene: TRBD2

CDR3nt: TGTGCCAGCTCACCGGGCCTAGCGGGAGAAAGACGAAAGTTCTTC
CDR3aa: CASSPGLAGERRKFF
j_gene: TRBJ2-1
v_gene: TRBV18
abundance: .
d_gene: TRBD2

CDR3nt: TGTGCCAGCAGCTTATTTCTTGATAGCGGGAGAGGATTATACGAGCAGTACTTC
CDR3aa: CASSLFLDSGRGLYEQYF
j_gene: TRBJ2-7
v_gene: TRBV11-2
abundance: many
d_gene: TRBD2

CDR3nt: TGCAGCGTTGCCCTTCAGGGTGAGCAGTTCTTC
CDR3aa: CSVALQGEQFF
j_gene: TRBJ2-1
v_gene: TRBV29-1
abundance: .
d_gene: .

CDR3nt: TGTGCCAGCAGCGCCGACCTCAAGCGGGGATACGAGCAGTACTTC
CDR3aa: CASSADLKRGYEQYF
j_gene: TRBJ2-7
v_gene: TRBV7-2
abundance: .
d_gene: TRBD2

CDR3nt: TGTGCCAGCAGTTTTCCCGGGGCCAAAAACATTCAGTACTTC
CDR3aa: CASSFPGAKNIQYF
j_gene: TRBJ2-4
v_gene: TRBV6-5
abundance: .
d_gene: .

CDR3nt: TGTGCCAGCAGCATCGGACAGGGGAAGGGAAACACCATATATTTT
CDR3aa: CASSIGQGKGNTIYF
j_gene: TRBJ1-3
v_gene: TRBV6-1
abundance: many
d_gene: TRBD1

CDR3nt: TGTGCCAGCAGGCTTAGGACTAGCGGTCGCTCCCACAATGAGCAGTTCTTC
CDR3aa: CASRLRTSGRSHNEQFF
j_gene: TRBJ2-1
v_gene: TRBV6-2/TRBV6-3
abundance: .
d_gene: TRBD2

CDR3nt: TGCGCCAGCAGCTTCGAGAGGACTAGCGGTGTGGACGAGCAGTACTTC
CDR3aa: CASSFERTSGVDEQYF
j_gene: TRBJ2-7
v_gene: TRBV5-1
abundance: few
d_gene: TRBD2

CDR3nt: TGTGCCAGCAGCCCGGGAACCAATAATGAAAAACTGTTTTTT
CDR3aa: CASSPGTNNEKLFF
j_gene: TRBJ1-4
v_gene: TRBV5-4
abundance: few
d_gene: .

CDR3nt: TGCAGTGCTAGACGACCGGGACTAGTCACCTACGAGCAGTACTTC
CDR3aa: CSARRPGLVTYEQYF
j_gene: TRBJ2-7
v_gene: TRBV20-1
abundance: few
d_gene: TRBD2

CDR3nt: TGTGCCAGCAGCCAAGAAGGGTTTTACACGAGCTCCTACAATGAGCAGTTCTTC
CDR3aa: CASSQEGFYTSSYNEQFF
j_gene: TRBJ2-1
v_gene: TRBV4-2
abundance: .
d_gene: .

CDR3nt: TGTGCTAGCCGAGAGGTGGAGGGCGGGGTGAGTGAAGCTTTCTTT
CDR3aa: CASREVEGGVSEAFF
j_gene: TRBJ1-1
v_gene: TRBV12-5
abundance: few
d_gene: .

CDR3nt: TGTGCCAGCAGCGCAGGGGTGGGCGGGAGGACCGAGCAGTACTTC
CDR3aa: CASSAGVGGRTEQYF
j_gene: TRBJ2-7
v_gene: TRBV7-9
abundance: few
d_gene: TRBD2

CDR3nt: TGTGCCAGCAGTCGGCCATCACCCGGATTAGTATTGTACGAGCAGTACTTC
CDR3aa: CASSRPSPGLVLYEQYF
j_gene: TRBJ2-7
v_gene: TRBV28
abundance: few
d_gene: .